This T cell receptor beta chain comes out of a study of cytomegalovirus exposure and HLA in healthy donors. Study-wide results and limits: The tendency of first-cohort TCR clusters to co-occur in the 120 validation repertoires was the finding of a later analysis.

On this clone: Its antigen is undetermined.

CDR1 is LNHDA and CDR2 is SQIVND in the germline V gene (reference sequence). The CDR3 has 16 amino acids. Germline trimming cut 6 bases from V and 3 bases from J; bases unmatched to any gene: 11. Only in-frame clones appear in the TCRdb table, and some are missing; sequencing was by immunoSEQ multiplex PCR. Here the sample spans around 220,000 clones, approximately 88% being singletons. Sample: PBMCs. The chain recombines TRBV19 with TRBJ2-7; 10 nucleotides line up with TRBD1. The receptor comes from a woman aged 25 to 45 in good health and CMV-seropositive. The CDR3 here is CASRPAPGQGNYEQYF. CDR3 coding DNA: TGTGCCAGTAGGCCCGCCCCGGGACAGGGGAACTACGAGCAGTACTTC.